A single sample is the source of the 32 T cell receptor beta chains below, sequenced in a study of blood T cells in healthy people across ages. PCR was performed a second time for about 6 to 11 cycles using a sample-barcoded 5' primer and a J-beta primer mix. MiXCR, applied by TCRdb to the 5' RACE reads, yields one record per CDR3 protein. The data show 800,000 or so distinct CDR3 sequences, approximately 59% seen once. What was sequenced was blood. These receptors were taken from a man aged 25-40 years in good health.

The chain couples TRBV5-1 to TRBJ2-6; no clear D gene. This CDR3 is built from 14 residues. Trimming took 9 bases from V and 2 from J, leaving 12 bases between them. The germline gives CDR1 SGHRS, CDR2 YFSETQ. This CDR3 reads CATNMGAGANVLTF. In DNA form, the CDR3 reads TGCGCCACCAACATGGGTGCTGGGGCCAACGTCCTGACTTTC.

The chain combines TRBV6-5 with TRBJ1-2; D gene ambiguous. Deletions cut 5 bases from V and 2 bases from J, with 9 bases between. The germline V gene encodes CDR1 MNHEY and CDR2 SVGAGI. The CDR3 has 13 amino acids. This CDR3 reads CASSVDMNYGYTF. CDR3 bases: TGTGCCAGCAGTGTCGACATGAACTATGGCTACACCTTC.

In its sample, this clonotype was seen many times. The chain links TRBV14 to TRBJ1-5; no definite D call. V lost 2 bases and J 11 bases, leaving 13 bases between the germline ends. Germline V lookup: CDR1 SGHDN, CDR2 FVKESK. This CDR3 spans 13 amino acids. The CDR3 DNA is TGTGCCAGCAGCCAATCTGCCGAGTCTACCCAGCATTTT. It codes for CASSQSAESTQHF.

In this sample, this clonotype turned up a few times. V is TRBV6-6 and J is TRBJ1-6; D gene uncertain. Trimming pared 2 bases from V and 4 bases from J, leaving 9 bases between. The germline gives CDR1 MNHNY, CDR2 SVGAGI (reference sequence). The CDR3 is made up of 15 amino acids. The CDR3 DNA follows: TGTGCCAGCAGTTACCGCGACAATTATAATTCACCCCTCCACTTT. Its protein product is CASSYRDNYNSPLHF.

This chain connects TRBV27 to TRBJ2-3; 8 nucleotides match TRBD1. The CDR3 has 15 amino acids. V gave up 3 bases and J gave up 3 bases; unmatched junction bases: 5. Germline CDR1 and CDR2: MNHEY and SMNVEV (reference sequence). DNA for the CDR3: TGTGCCAGCAGTTTTTCCAGGGGGCGGACAGATACGCAGTATTTT. This sequence encodes CASSFSRGRTDTQYF.

The chain carries TRBV4-3 and TRBJ2-7, with 11 bases identical to TRBD2. With 1 base clipped from V and 5 bases from J, the junction kept 7 bases outside the gene matches. The CDR3 totals 16 residues. CDR1 LGHNA and CDR2 YSLEER come from the germline V gene. CDR3 amino acids: CASSQVLSGGADEQYF. The DNA of the CDR3 is TGCGCCAGCAGCCAAGTCCTTAGCGGGGGGGCAGACGAGCAGTACTTC.

The chain links TRBV21-1 to TRBJ2-1; the tabulated D call, TRBD1, remains unverified against the DNA. TRBV21-1 is listed as a pseudogene. This CDR3 has 15 residues. For the CDR3, the DNA is TGTGCCAGCAGTTCTGGGACAGCCTCCCCCAATGAGCAGTTCTTC. It codes for CASSSGTASPNEQFF.

The chain uses TRBV7-2 and TRBJ2-3; 7 bases map to TRBD1. Germline trimming cut 2 bases from V and 2 bases from J; bases unmatched to any gene: 7. The CDR3 has 16 residues. Germline assignment: CDR1 SGHTA and CDR2 FQGNSA. This chain's CDR3 is CASSLLTGSTTDTQYF. CDR3 bases: TGTGCCAGCAGCTTACTGACAGGGAGTACCACAGATACGCAGTATTTT.

CDR3 DNA: TGTGCCAGCAGCCTCGGGACAGGGGTTAGAGATACGCAGTATTTT. Its protein product is CASSLGTGVRDTQYF. The chain joins TRBV14 to TRBJ2-3, with 10 bases fitting TRBD1. This CDR3 has 15 amino acids. V dropped 4 bases and J dropped 5; count of bases not matched to a gene: 6. In germline, CDR1 is SGHDN, CDR2 FVKESK.

The chain's CDR3 is CASHRANEQFF. The CDR3 region has the DNA TGTGCCAGCCACAGAGCTAATGAGCAGTTCTTC. This rearrangement joins TRBV6-5 to TRBJ2-7; D is undetermined. The J call is uncertain, as TRBJ2-1 better fits the DNA end. The CDR3 has 11 amino acids. Germline V CDR1 and CDR2: MNHEY, SVGAGI.

The chain has TRBV6-5 and TRBJ2-7; tentatively, D is TRBD1 or TRBD2 (5 bases each). V was trimmed by 1 base and J by 1 base, leaving 8 bases between them. The germline CDR1 and CDR2 sequences are MNHEY and SVGAGI. The CDR3 length is 14 residues. CDR3: CASSYFGTSYEQYF. CDR3 nucleotide sequence: TGTGCCAGCAGTTACTTCGGGACGTCCTACGAGCAGTACTTC.

The chain employs TRBV27 and TRBJ2-5; D ambiguous. The CDR3 contains 13 residues. The ends were cut back, 2 bases at V and 4 bases at J, with 8 bases in the middle. Germline V lookup: CDR1 MNHEY, CDR2 SMNVEV (reference sequence). CDR3 region: CASSLVMGETQYF. The DNA for the CDR3 is TGTGCCAGCAGTTTAGTGATGGGAGAGACCCAGTACTTC.

About this clonotype: Compared with germline, one end of the junction differs, possibly owing to a read error. The chain joins TRBV7-9 to TRBJ2-5, with D perhaps matching TRBD2 (7 bases). CDR1 is SEHNR, CDR2 FQNEAQ, per germline (reference sequence). The CDR3 spans 16 residues. In DNA form, the CDR3 reads TGTACCAGCAGCCATCCCGTGGGGGGGCGTCCAGAGACCCAGTACTTC. Its protein product is CTSSHPVGGRPETQYF.

The sample holds a few counts of this clonotype. The rearrangement uses TRBV10-3 and TRBJ1-2, with D possibly TRBD1 on 5 matching bases. This CDR3 has 15 residues. The V end lost 8 bases, the J end lost 5 bases, and 21 bases lay between the germline ends. The germline gives CDR1 ENHRY, CDR2 SYGVKD. CDR3 DNA sequence: TGTGCCATCGGACCCTCCGGGACGGCCTCTTATGGCTACACCTTC. It translates to CAIGPSGTASYGYTF.

The rearrangement links TRBV15 to TRBJ2-4; weak D call: TRBD2 (5 bases). The J call may be faulty, since TRBJ2-7 better matches the DNA end. Germline lookup yields CDR1 LNHNV and CDR2 YYDKDF (reference sequence). The CDR3 is 17 amino acids. The CDR3 DNA is TGTGCCACCAGCAGAGATCGCTTGTCGGGGTACTCCTACGAGCAGTACTTC. Its protein is CATSRDRLSGYSYEQYF.

V gene TRBV7-9 combines with J gene TRBJ1-2; TRBD1 agrees at 9 bases. The V and J ends lost 4 bases and 6 bases, in that order; junction bases with no gene match: 6. Germline CDR1 and CDR2: SEHNR and FQNEAQ (reference sequence). The CDR3 runs 14 residues. Here the CDR3 reads CASSSNRGLNGYTF. The CDR3 DNA reads TGTGCCAGCAGCTCGAACAGGGGGCTGAATGGCTACACCTTC.

The genes are TRBV5-1 and TRBJ2-1; TRBD2 aligns across 8 bases. The length of the CDR3 is 18 residues. Germline V gene data show CDR1 as SGHRS and CDR2 as YFSETQ. The V gene end was trimmed by 0 bases and the J gene end by 3 bases; junction bases not matched to a gene: 11. CDR3 sequence reads: CASSLAGGGSPFYNEQFF. CDR3 DNA: TGCGCCAGCAGCTTGGCCGGCGGGGGGTCTCCGTTCTACAATGAGCAGTTCTTC. The full variable domain, rest sourced from reference TRBV5-1 and TRBJ2-1, is KAGVTQTPRYLIKTRGQQVTLSCSPISGHRSVSWYQQTPGQGLQFLFEYFSETQRNKGNFPGRFSGRQFSNSRSEMNVSTLELGDSALYLCASSLAGGGSPFYNEQFFGPGTRLTVL.

This rearrangement joins TRBV20-1 to TRBJ2-2, with 7 positions matching TRBD1. The CDR3 consists of 16 residues. CDR1 and CDR2 (germline): DFQATT, SNEGSKA (reference sequence). Trimming at V came to 1 base and at J to 6 bases, leaving 11 bases not matched to a gene. Here the CDR3 DNA reads TGCAGTGCTAGAGTTCCGAGACAGGGAAGGGCCGGGGAGCTGTTTTTT. As protein: CSARVPRQGRAGELFF.

The chain recombines TRBV28 with TRBJ2-1; no definite D call. V was clipped by 5 bases and J by 8 bases, with 16 bases between them. The CDR3 extends over 14 amino acids. Per the germline V gene, CDR1 is MDHEN and CDR2 is SYDVKM. CDR3 region: CASSPNINQDEQFF. CDR3 coding DNA: TGTGCCAGCAGTCCCAATATTAACCAGGATGAGCAGTTCTTC.

This clonotype was found once. V is TRBV27 and J is TRBJ2-7, with 7 positions matching TRBD1. The length of the CDR3 is 16 residues. Germline V gives CDR1 MNHEY, CDR2 SMNVEV (reference sequence). V lost 6 bases to trimming and J lost 2 bases; unmatched junction nucleotides: 13. CDR3 in DNA: TGTGCCAGCAGCCACACAAGCCGGGACAGACCCTACGAGCAGTACTTC. It encodes CASSHTSRDRPYEQYF.

The chain uses TRBV6-2 or TRBV6-3 and TRBJ2-1; 9 nucleotides agree with TRBD1. The CDR3 consists of 14 residues. The J segment lost 12 bases and the V segment lost 3 bases, leaving 9 bases of the junction unmatched. Germline V gives CDR1 MNHEY, CDR2 SVGEGT. This chain's CDR3 is CASSYRGQGRMQFF. The CDR3 DNA reads TGTGCCAGCAGTTATCGGGGACAGGGTCGGATGCAGTTCTTC.

The chain joins TRBV24-1 to TRBJ2-5; 10 nucleotides line up with TRBD1. V trimming: 4 bases; J trimming: 1 base; junction bases outside the gene matches: 5. The CDR3 contains 16 residues. Germline loops: CDR1 KGHDR, CDR2 SFDVKD. CDR3 in DNA: TGTGCCACCAGTGAAGAGACAGGGGGCATCCAAGAGACCCAGTACTTC. Translated, it gives CATSEETGGIQETQYF.

The rearrangement links TRBV9 to TRBJ2-7; D may be TRBD2 (6 bases). V was shortened by 6 bases and J by 0 bases, with 10 bases between the two germline ends. The germline V gene encodes CDR1 SGDLS and CDR2 YYNGEE. There are 13 residues in the CDR3. CDR3 sequence reads: CASTDGSSYEQYF. The CDR3 DNA reads as TGTGCCAGCACCGACGGGAGCTCCTACGAGCAGTACTTC.

This clonotype appeared a few times. J is TRBJ2-3 and V is TRBV9; D unresolved. CDR1 is SGDLS, CDR2 YYNGEE, per germline. The CDR3 has 15 residues. The ends were cut back, 0 bases at V and 2 bases at J, with 10 bases in the middle. The CDR3 bases are TGTGCCAGCAGCGTAGGATCCCCCCTCACAGATACGCAGTATTTT. It is translated as CASSVGSPLTDTQYF.

The CDR3 bases are TGTGCCAGCAGCTCAGTACTAGCGGGGAACAATGAGCAGTTCTTC. It encodes CASSSVLAGNNEQFF. This chain connects TRBV7-2 to TRBJ2-1; TRBD2 matches 10 bases. The CDR3 length is 15 residues. The germline V gene has CDR1 SGHTA and CDR2 FQGNSA. J was trimmed by 5 bases and V by 4 bases; bases with no gene match: 5.

The chain combines TRBV16 with TRBJ1-2; possible D gene TRBD1, 5 bases. Trimming shortened V by 0 bases and J by 5 bases, and 10 bases separated the two germline ends. Germline V gene lookup returns CDR1 KGHSY and CDR2 FQNENV. There are 14 residues in the CDR3. This chain's CDR3 is CASSQSVGPYGYTF. CDR3 coding DNA: TGTGCCAGCAGCCAATCCGTGGGGCCATATGGCTACACCTTC.

The chain joins TRBV13 to TRBJ1-1; TRBD1 is a possible D gene (6 bases). CDR1 PRHDT and CDR2 FYEKMQ come from the germline V gene (reference sequence). This CDR3 region has 15 residues. With 5 bases removed from V and 2 bases from J, the gap between germline ends came to 15 bases. CDR3 in amino acids: CASSARTVFNTEAFF. CDR3 in DNA: TGTGCCAGCAGCGCCCGGACAGTCTTTAACACTGAAGCTTTCTTT.

The table lists this clonotype with a count of one. The V gene is TRBV4-3, the J gene TRBJ2-3; 8 bases agree with TRBD1. Losses at the gene ends were 3 bases for V and 2 bases for J; bases not matched to a gene: 4. The CDR3 runs to 15 residues. The germline V gene has CDR1 LGHNA and CDR2 YSLEER. This CDR3 is CASSHRGRDTDTQYF. DNA for the CDR3: TGCGCCAGCAGCCACAGGGGGCGCGACACAGATACGCAGTATTTT.

The chain has TRBV7-2 and TRBJ1-2; maybe TRBD1 (6 bases). Trimming cost V 5 bases and J 5 bases, with 18 bases left between them. Germline V gene lookup returns CDR1 SGHTA and CDR2 FQGNSA. CDR3 size: 15 residues. The DNA of the CDR3 is TGTGCCAGCAGCCAGGGGACTAGATTAACTTATGGCTACACCTTC. It is translated as CASSQGTRLTYGYTF. The complete variable domain, with remaining parts taken from reference TRBV7-2 and TRBJ1-2, reads GAGVSQSPSNKVTEKGKDVELRCDPISGHTALYWYRQSLGQGLEFLIYFQGNSAPDKSGLPSDRFSAERTGGSVSTLTIQRTQQEDSAVYLCASSQGTRLTYGYTFGSGTRLTVV.

In its sample, this clonotype was seen a few times. The chain employs TRBV18 and TRBJ2-3; TRBD1 is a possible D gene (6 bases). The CDR3 is 15 amino acids. Per the germline V gene, CDR1 is KGHSH and CDR2 is LQKENI. V was clipped by 5 bases and J by 3 bases, with 15 bases between them. The CDR3, as DNA: TGTGCCAGCTCAGAAGACAGGTTCGTGACAGATACGCAGTATTTT. Translating it yields CASSEDRFVTDTQYF.

This rearrangement joins TRBV4-2 to TRBJ2-1, with TRBD2 matching over 11 bases. The CDR3 consists of 15 residues. Looked up from germline, CDR1 is LGHNA and CDR2 is YNFKEQ. J gave up 7 bases and V 5 bases, and 7 bases lay outside the gene matches. The CDR3 spells CASSGVAGGPNEQFF. CDR3 DNA: TGTGCCAGCAGCGGAGTAGCGGGGGGGCCTAATGAGCAGTTCTTC.

The rearrangement links TRBV9 to TRBJ2-3, with 13 positions matching TRBD2. The CDR3 length is 17 residues. Germline loops: CDR1 SGDLS, CDR2 YYNGEE. The V and J ends lost 3 bases and 2 bases, in that order; junction bases with no gene match: 6. The CDR3 bases are TGTGCCAGCAGCGCAGGACTAGCGGGGGTATACACAGATACGCAGTATTTT. Amino acid sequence: CASSAGLAGVYTDTQYF. Together with reference TRBV9 and TRBJ2-3, the CDR3 gives the full variable domain: DSGVTQTPKHLITATGQRVTLRCSPRSGDLSVYWYQQSLDQGLQFLIQYYNGEERAKGNILERFSAQQFPDLHSELNLSSLELGDSALYFCASSAGLAGVYTDTQYFGPGTRLTVL.